Ten or more counts support the clone carrying this T cell receptor (beta chain). Germline CDR1 reads LNHDA; CDR2 reads SQIVND (reference sequence). The CDR3 totals 14 residues. Trimming cost V 3 bases and J 10 bases; bases outside gene matches: 9. Blood and skin TCR RNA was reverse transcribed with alpha and beta constant primers. Amplification of ligated cDNA took four PCR rounds with SP2 and nested alpha and beta constant primers. TCRdb re-called the 5' RACE reads with MiXCR, one entry per CDR3 protein. Here the sample spans about 21,000 distinct CDR3 sequences, 4% to 5% being singletons. This specimen comes from a study of naive and memory T cell subsets. Whole blood, roughly 2.5 ml, came from adult healthy volunteers. The library had UMIs added by 3' ligation of an oligonucleotide to TCR cDNA.

The sequence was collected from a male donor in good health. The rearrangement uses TRBV19 and TRBJ1-1, with TRBD1 identical over 9 bases. The CDR3 DNA reads as TGTGCCAGTAGTATTACGGGACAGGGTTTAGCAGCTTTCTTT. Protein sequence: CASSITGQGLAAFF.